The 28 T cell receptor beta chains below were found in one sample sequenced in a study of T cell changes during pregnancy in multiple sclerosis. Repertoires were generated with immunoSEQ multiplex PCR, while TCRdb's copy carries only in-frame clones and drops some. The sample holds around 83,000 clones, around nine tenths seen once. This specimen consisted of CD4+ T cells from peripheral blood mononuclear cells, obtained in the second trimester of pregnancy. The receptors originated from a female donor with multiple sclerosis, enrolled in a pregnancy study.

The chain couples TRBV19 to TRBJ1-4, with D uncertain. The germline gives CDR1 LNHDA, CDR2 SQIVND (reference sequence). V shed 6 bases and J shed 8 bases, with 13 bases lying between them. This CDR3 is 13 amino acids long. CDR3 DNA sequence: TGTGCCAGTAGAGAGGGCTCGCACGAAAAACTGTTTTTT. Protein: CASREGSHEKLFF.

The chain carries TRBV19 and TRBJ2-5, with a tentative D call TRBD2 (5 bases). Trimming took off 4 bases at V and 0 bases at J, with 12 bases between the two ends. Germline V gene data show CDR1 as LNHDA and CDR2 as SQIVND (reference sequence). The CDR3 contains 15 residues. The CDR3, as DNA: TGTGCCAGTAGTAAGGGCGAGGGCTACCAAGAGACCCAGTACTTC. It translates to CASSKGEGYQETQYF.

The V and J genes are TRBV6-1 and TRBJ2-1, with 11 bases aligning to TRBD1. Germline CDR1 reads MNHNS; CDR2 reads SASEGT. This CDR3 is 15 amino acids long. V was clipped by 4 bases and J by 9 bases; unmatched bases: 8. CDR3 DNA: TGTGCCAGCAGTGCAGGACAGGGGGCGCTGGGTGAGCAGTTCTTC. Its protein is CASSAGQGALGEQFF.

The CDR3 loop reads CAWSVSGGHQPQHF. CDR3 DNA: TGTGCCTGGAGTGTGTCGGGGGGCCATCAGCCCCAGCATTTT. The V gene is TRBV30, the J gene TRBJ1-5; D possibly corresponds to TRBD1 (6 bases). The CDR3 spans 14 residues. Trimming took off 0 bases at V and 5 bases at J, with 11 bases between the two ends. Per germline, CDR1 GTSNPN and CDR2 SVGIG (reference sequence).

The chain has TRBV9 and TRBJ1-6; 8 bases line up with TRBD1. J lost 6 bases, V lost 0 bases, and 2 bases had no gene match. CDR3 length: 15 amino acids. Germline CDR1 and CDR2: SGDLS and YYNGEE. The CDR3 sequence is CASSVGQGINSPLHF. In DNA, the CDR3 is TGTGCCAGCAGCGTAGGACAGGGGATTAATTCACCCCTCCACTTT.

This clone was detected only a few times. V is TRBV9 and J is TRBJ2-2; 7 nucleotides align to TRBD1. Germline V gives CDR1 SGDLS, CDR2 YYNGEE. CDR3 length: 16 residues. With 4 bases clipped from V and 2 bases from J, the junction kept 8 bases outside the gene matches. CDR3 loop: CASSPRQGSNTGELFF. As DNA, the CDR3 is TGTGCCAGCAGCCCCAGACAGGGTTCTAACACCGGGGAGCTGTTTTTT.

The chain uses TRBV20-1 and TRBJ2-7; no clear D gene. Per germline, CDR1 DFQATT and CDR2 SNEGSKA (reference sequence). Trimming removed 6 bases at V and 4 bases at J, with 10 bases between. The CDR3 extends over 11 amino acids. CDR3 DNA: TGCAGTGCCAAAGTCAGTTACGAGCAGTACTTC. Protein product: CSAKVSYEQYF.

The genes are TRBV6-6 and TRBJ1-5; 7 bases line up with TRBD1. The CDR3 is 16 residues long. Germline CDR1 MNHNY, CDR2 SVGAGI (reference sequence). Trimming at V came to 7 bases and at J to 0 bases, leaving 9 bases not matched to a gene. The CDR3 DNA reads TGTGCCAGCACCCGGGCAGGGGGAGATAGCAATCAGCCCCAGCATTTT. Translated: CASTRAGGDSNQPQHF.

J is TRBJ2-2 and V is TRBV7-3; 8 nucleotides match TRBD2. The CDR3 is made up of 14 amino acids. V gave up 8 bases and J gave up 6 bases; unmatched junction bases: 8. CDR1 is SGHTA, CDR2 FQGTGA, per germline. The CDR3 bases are TGTGCCAGCGCCCGGAGCGGGAGATCCGGGGAGCTGTTTTTT. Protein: CASARSGRSGELFF. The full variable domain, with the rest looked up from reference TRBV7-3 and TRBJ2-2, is GAGVSQTPSNKVTEKGKYVELRCDPISGHTALYWYRQSLGQGPEFLIYFQGTGAADDSGLPNDRFFAVRPEGSVSTLKIQRTERGDSAVYLCASARSGRSGELFFGEGSRLTVL.

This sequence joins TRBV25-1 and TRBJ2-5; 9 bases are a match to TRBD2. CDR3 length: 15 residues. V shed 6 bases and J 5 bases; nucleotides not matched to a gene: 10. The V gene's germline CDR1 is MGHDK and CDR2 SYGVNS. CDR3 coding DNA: TGTGCCAGCAGCCGTTCTAGCGGGATGTTGGAGACCCAGTACTTC. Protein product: CASSRSSGMLETQYF. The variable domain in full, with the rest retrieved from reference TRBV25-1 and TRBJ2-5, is EADIYQTPRYLVIGTGKKITLECSQTMGHDKMYWYQQDPGMELHLIHYSYGVNSTEKGDLSSESTVSRIRTEHFPLTLESARPSHTSQYLCASSRSSGMLETQYFGPGTRLLVL.

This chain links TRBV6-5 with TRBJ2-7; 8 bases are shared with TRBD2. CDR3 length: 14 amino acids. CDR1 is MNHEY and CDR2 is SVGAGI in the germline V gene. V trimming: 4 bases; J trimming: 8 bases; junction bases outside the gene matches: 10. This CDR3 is CASSFTSGPIQQYF. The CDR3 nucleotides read TGTGCCAGCAGTTTTACTAGCGGCCCAATTCAGCAGTACTTC.

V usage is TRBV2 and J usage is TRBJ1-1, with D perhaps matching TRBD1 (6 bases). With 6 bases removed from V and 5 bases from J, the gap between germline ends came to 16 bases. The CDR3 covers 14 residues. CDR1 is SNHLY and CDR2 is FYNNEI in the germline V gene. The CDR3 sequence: CASRTGTSRTEAFF. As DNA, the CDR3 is TGTGCCAGCAGGACCGGGACATCTCGGACTGAAGCTTTCTTT.

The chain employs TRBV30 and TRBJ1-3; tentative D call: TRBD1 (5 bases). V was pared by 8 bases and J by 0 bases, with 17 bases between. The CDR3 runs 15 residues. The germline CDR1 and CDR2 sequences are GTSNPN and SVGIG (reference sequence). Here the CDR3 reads CARTTQGYSGNTIYF. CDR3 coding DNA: TGTGCCCGAACTACTCAGGGCTACTCTGGAAACACCATATATTTT.

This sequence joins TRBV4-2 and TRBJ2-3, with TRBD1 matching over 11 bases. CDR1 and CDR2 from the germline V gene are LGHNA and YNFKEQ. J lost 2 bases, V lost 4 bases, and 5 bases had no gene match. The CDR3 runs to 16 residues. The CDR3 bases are TGTGCCAGCAGCCTAGCTGGACAGGGGGCCACAGATACGCAGTATTTT. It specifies CASSLAGQGATDTQYF.

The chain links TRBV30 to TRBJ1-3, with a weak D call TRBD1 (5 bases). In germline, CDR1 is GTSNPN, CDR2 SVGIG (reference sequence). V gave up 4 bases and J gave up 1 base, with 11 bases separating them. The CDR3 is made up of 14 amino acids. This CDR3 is CAWNSGGSGNTIYF. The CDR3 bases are TGTGCCTGGAACAGCGGGGGGTCTGGAAACACCATATATTTT.

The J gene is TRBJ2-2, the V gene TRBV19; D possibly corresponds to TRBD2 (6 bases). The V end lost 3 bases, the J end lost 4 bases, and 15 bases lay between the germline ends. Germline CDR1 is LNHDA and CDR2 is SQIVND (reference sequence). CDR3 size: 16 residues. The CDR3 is CASSIRLAQSTGELFF. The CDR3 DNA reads TGTGCCAGTAGTATTCGCCTAGCGCAAAGCACCGGGGAGCTGTTTTTT.

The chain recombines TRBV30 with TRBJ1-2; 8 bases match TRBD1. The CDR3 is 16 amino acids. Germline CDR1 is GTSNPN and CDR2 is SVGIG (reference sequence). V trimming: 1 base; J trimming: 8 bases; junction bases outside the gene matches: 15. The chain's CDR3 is CAWSGLDTGGQLGYTF. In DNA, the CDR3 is TGTGCCTGGAGTGGACTAGATACAGGGGGGCAACTGGGCTACACCTTC. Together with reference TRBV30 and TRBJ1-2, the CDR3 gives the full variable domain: SQTIHQWPATLVQPVGSPLSLECTVEGTSNPNLYWYRQAAGRGLQLLFYSVGIGQISSEVPQNLSASRPQDRQFILSSKKLLLSDSGFYLCAWSGLDTGGQLGYTFGSGTRLTVV.

The DNA for the CDR3 is TGCGCCAGCAGCCAAGACAGGGGAGGCTACACCTTC. It translates to CASSQDRGGYTF. The chain is built from TRBV5-1 and TRBJ1-2; the match to TRBD1 covers 8 bases. J lost 8 bases, V lost 4 bases, and 4 bases had no gene match. This CDR3 comprises 12 residues. Looked up from germline, CDR1 is SGHRS and CDR2 is YFSETQ.

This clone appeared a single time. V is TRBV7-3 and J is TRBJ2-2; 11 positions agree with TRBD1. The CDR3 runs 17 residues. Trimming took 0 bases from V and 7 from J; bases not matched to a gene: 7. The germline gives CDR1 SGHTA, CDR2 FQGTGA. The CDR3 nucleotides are TGTGCCAGCAGCTTAACCCCGGACAGGGGGCGCGTCGGGGAGCTGTTTTTT. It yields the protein CASSLTPDRGRVGELFF. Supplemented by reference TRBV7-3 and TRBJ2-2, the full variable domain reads GAGVSQTPSNKVTEKGKYVELRCDPISGHTALYWYRQSLGQGPEFLIYFQGTGAADDSGLPNDRFFAVRPEGSVSTLKIQRTERGDSAVYLCASSLTPDRGRVGELFFGEGSRLTVL.

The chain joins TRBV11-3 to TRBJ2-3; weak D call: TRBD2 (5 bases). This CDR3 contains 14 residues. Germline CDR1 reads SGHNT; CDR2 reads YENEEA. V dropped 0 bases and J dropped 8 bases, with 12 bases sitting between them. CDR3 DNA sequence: TGTGCCAGCAGCTTAGAAGGCGACCGGGGTACGCAGTATTTT. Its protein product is CASSLEGDRGTQYF.

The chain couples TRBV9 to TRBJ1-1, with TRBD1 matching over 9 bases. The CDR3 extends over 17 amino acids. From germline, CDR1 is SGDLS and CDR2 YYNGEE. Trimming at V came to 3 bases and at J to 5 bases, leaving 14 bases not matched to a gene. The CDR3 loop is CASSDNRRGTGRTEAFF. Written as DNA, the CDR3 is TGTGCCAGCAGCGACAATAGGAGGGGGACAGGGAGGACTGAAGCTTTCTTT.

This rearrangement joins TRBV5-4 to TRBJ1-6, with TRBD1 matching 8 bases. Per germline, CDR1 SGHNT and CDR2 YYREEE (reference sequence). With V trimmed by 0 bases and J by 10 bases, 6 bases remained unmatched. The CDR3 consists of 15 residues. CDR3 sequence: CASSLAGQGYSPLHF. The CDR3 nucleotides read TGTGCCAGCAGCTTGGCCGGACAGGGTTACTCACCCCTCCACTTT. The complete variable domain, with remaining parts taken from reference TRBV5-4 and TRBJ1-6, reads ETGVTQSPTHLIKTRGQQVTLRCSSQSGHNTVSWYQQALGQGPQFIFQYYREEENGRGNFPPRFSGLQFPNYSSELNVNALELDDSALYLCASSLAGQGYSPLHFGNGTRLTVT.

CDR3 residues: CASSEPTRRADTQYF. CDR3 bases: TGTGCCAGCAGCGAACCGACTAGAAGGGCAGATACGCAGTATTTT. The chain recombines TRBV5-4 with TRBJ2-3, with a tentative D call TRBD2 (6 bases). CDR1 and CDR2 from the germline V gene are SGHNT and YYREEE (reference sequence). Trimming left V 4 bases short and J 4 bases short, with 16 bases between. The CDR3 covers 15 residues. The entire variable domain, with the rest obtained from reference TRBV5-4 and TRBJ2-3, is as follows: ETGVTQSPTHLIKTRGQQVTLRCSSQSGHNTVSWYQQALGQGPQFIFQYYREEENGRGNFPPRFSGLQFPNYSSELNVNALELDDSALYLCASSEPTRRADTQYFGPGTRLTVL.

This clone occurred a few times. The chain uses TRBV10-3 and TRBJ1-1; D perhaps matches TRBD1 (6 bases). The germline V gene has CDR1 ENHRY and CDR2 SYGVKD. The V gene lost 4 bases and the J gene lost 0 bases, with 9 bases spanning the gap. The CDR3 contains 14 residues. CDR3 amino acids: CAISVDRLNTEAFF. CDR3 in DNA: TGTGCCATCAGTGTAGACAGGCTGAACACTGAAGCTTTCTTT.

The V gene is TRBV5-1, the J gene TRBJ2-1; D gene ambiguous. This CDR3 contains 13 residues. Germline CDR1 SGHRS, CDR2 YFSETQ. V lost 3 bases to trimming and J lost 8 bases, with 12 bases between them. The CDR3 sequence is CASSSAMGYEQFF. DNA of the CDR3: TGCGCCAGCAGCTCCGCAATGGGCTATGAGCAGTTCTTC.

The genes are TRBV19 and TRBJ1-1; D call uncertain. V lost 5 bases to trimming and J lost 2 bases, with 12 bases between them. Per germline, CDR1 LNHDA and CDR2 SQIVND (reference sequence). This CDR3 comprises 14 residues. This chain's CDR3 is CASSARRPNTEAFF. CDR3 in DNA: TGTGCCAGTAGTGCACGGAGACCTAACACTGAAGCTTTCTTT.

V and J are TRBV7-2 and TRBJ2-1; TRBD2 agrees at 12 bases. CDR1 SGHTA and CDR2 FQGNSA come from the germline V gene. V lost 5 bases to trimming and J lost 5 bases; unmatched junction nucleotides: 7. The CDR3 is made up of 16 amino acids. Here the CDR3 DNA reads TGTGCCAGCAGCACCGAGACTAGCGGGGGAAACAATGAGCAGTTCTTC. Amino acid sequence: CASSTETSGGNNEQFF. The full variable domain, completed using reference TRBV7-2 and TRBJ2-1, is GAGVSQSPSNKVTEKGKDVELRCDPISGHTALYWYRQSLGQGLEFLIYFQGNSAPDKSGLPSDRFSAERTGGSVSTLTIQRTQQEDSAVYLCASSTETSGGNNEQFFGPGTRLTVL.

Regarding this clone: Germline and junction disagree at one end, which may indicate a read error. DNA of the CDR3: TGTGCCAGCAGCTCATATCTGTCGGGCAGGGGCCTAAACTTC. Translated: CASSSYLSGRGLNF. The V call is TRBV11-3, the J call TRBJ2-5; D is perhaps TRBD1 (6 bases). There are 14 residues in the CDR3. Germline CDR1 is SGHNT and CDR2 is YENEEA.